Shown below are 25 T cell receptor beta chains from a single sample sequenced in a study of cytomegalovirus exposure and HLA in healthy donors. Both 60 Vbeta primers and 13 Jbeta primers went into the PCR. Profiling relied on immunoSEQ multiplex PCR, and the TCRdb table lists in-frame clones only, not all of them. The sample has some 160,000 clones, over 60% seen once. The specimen sequenced was PBMCs. Every receptor here comes from a middle-aged man in good health and CMV-seronegative.

This chain connects TRBV7-7 to TRBJ2-2; 7 bases are shared with TRBD2. The CDR3 covers 16 residues. Germline V CDR1 and CDR2: SSHAT, FNYEAQ (reference sequence). V was pared by 3 bases and J by 4 bases, with 8 bases of the junction left unmatched. The CDR3 loop is CASSFSSGAPTGELFF. The CDR3 DNA is TGTGCCAGCAGCTTCTCTAGCGGAGCCCCCACCGGGGAGCTGTTTTTT.

V is TRBV9 and J is TRBJ1-3, with D possibly TRBD1 on 6 matching bases. This CDR3 is 13 amino acids long. V shed 4 bases and J shed 3 bases, with 8 bases lying between them. Germline assignment: CDR1 SGDLS and CDR2 YYNGEE. CDR3 nucleotide sequence: TGTGCCAGCAGCCTGGGACATGGAAACACCATATATTTT. It specifies CASSLGHGNTIYF.

The chain carries TRBV5-4 and TRBJ2-1; D is possibly TRBD2 (5 bases). The CDR3 length is 15 residues. V was clipped by 4 bases and J by 0 bases, with 11 bases between them. The V gene's germline CDR1 is SGHNT and CDR2 YYREEE (reference sequence). The CDR3 DNA follows: TGTGCCAGCAGCCGGGATCTAAGCTCCTACAATGAGCAGTTCTTC. It codes for CASSRDLSSYNEQFF.

This sequence joins TRBV6-5 and TRBJ2-7, with a possible D match to TRBD1 (6 bases). Trimming took off 3 bases at V and 7 bases at J, with 16 bases between the two ends. The CDR3 spans 14 residues. The germline gives CDR1 MNHEY, CDR2 SVGAGI. CDR3 sequence (DNA): TGTGCCAGCAGTTATACAGGGCCGTGGGGAGAGCAGTACTTC. Translating gives CASSYTGPWGEQYF.

The V and J genes are TRBV4-1 and TRBJ2-3; D is ambiguous. CDR3 length equals 15 residues. The germline V and J ends were trimmed by 1 base and 4 bases, with 12 bases remaining between them. Germline values: CDR1 MGHRA, CDR2 YSYEKL. CDR3 sequence (DNA): TGCGCCAGCAGCCAAGGGGCGACATGGGCAGATACGCAGTATTTT. Translated, it gives CASSQGATWADTQYF.

The rearrangement links TRBV4-3 to TRBJ1-1; D possibly corresponds to TRBD1 (6 bases). CDR1 is LGHNA, CDR2 YSLEER, per germline. The CDR3 contains 15 residues. Trimming left V 1 base short and J 0 bases short, with 9 bases between. The CDR3 reads CASSQATGMNTEAFF. The CDR3 DNA sequence: TGCGCCAGCAGCCAAGCGACAGGTATGAACACTGAAGCTTTCTTT.

The rearrangement links TRBV5-1 to TRBJ2-3; D not resolved. V shed 3 bases and J shed 6 bases, with 8 bases lying between them. The CDR3 covers 12 residues. From germline, CDR1 is SGHRS and CDR2 YFSETQ. CDR3 sequence (DNA): TGCGCCAGCAGCTACCCCGCGGATACGCAGTATTTT. It specifies CASSYPADTQYF. Full variable domain (rest looked up from reference TRBV5-1 and TRBJ2-3): KAGVTQTPRYLIKTRGQQVTLSCSPISGHRSVSWYQQTPGQGLQFLFEYFSETQRNKGNFPGRFSGRQFSNSRSEMNVSTLELGDSALYLCASSYPADTQYFGPGTRLTVL.

The rearrangement joins TRBV27 to TRBJ2-7, with 7 positions matching TRBD1. The CDR3 covers 15 residues. CDR1 MNHEY and CDR2 SMNVEV come from the germline V gene (reference sequence). J gave up 3 bases and V 0 bases, and 5 bases lay outside the gene matches. The CDR3 protein is CASSLSGGRFYEQYF. In DNA form, the CDR3 reads TGTGCCAGCAGTTTATCAGGGGGCCGTTTCTACGAGCAGTACTTC.

This chain joins TRBV25-1 and TRBJ2-2, with a possible D match to TRBD1 (6 bases). The CDR3 totals 13 residues. The germline V gene has CDR1 MGHDK and CDR2 SYGVNS. The germline V and J ends were trimmed by 10 bases and 2 bases, with 11 bases remaining between them. For the CDR3, the DNA is TGTGCCACCGGACAGACTAACACCGGGGAGCTGTTTTTT. As protein: CATGQTNTGELFF.

V and J are TRBV15 and TRBJ2-7; D might be TRBD2 (6 bases). Germline loops: CDR1 LNHNV, CDR2 YYDKDF (reference sequence). Trimming stripped 0 bases from V and 7 bases from J, with 16 bases between. The CDR3 has 15 amino acids. CDR3 loop: CATSRDLAGSGEQYF. CDR3 coding DNA: TGTGCCACCAGCAGAGATCTGGCGGGAAGCGGGGAGCAGTACTTC.

This chain uses TRBV28 with TRBJ1-3; D remains unclear. The V gene lost 3 bases and the J gene lost 0 bases, with 9 bases spanning the gap. From germline, CDR1 is MDHEN and CDR2 SYDVKM. This CDR3 has 15 residues. CDR3 nucleotides: TGTGCCAGCAGTTTGTTGAGAAACTCTGGAAACACCATATATTTT. Residues: CASSLLRNSGNTIYF.

For this clone: Its ends do not fully match the called genes, so a read error is possible. The V gene is TRBV5-1, the J gene TRBJ1-2; D ambiguous. The germline V gene encodes CDR1 SGHRS and CDR2 YFSETQ. The CDR3 runs 14 residues. DNA of the CDR3: TGCGCCAGCAGCTTGGGTGGGGAGAACTATGGCTACCCCTTC. It encodes CASSLGGENYGYPF.

The chain has TRBV5-1 and TRBJ2-2, with TRBD1 identical over 10 bases. The germline CDR1 and CDR2 sequences are SGHRS and YFSETQ. The CDR3 loop spans 15 amino acids. The trim removed 1 base at V and 13 bases at J, leaving 10 bases unmatched. CDR3 nucleotide sequence: TGCGCCAGCAGCTTGTGGGGACAGGGGTCCCTGGGGCTGTTTTTT. Its protein product is CASSLWGQGSLGLFF.

This clone was recorded a few times. The chain uses TRBV10-3 and TRBJ2-1, with TRBD2 matching 10 bases. The CDR3 is 15 amino acids. V gave up 0 bases and J gave up 7 bases; unmatched junction bases: 3. Germline CDR1 reads ENHRY; CDR2 reads SYGVKD. The CDR3, as DNA: TGTGCCATCAGTGAGTCCCAGACTAGCGGGAATGAGCAGTTCTTC. It codes for CAISESQTSGNEQFF.

The V gene is TRBV4-3, the J gene TRBJ2-1; D call uncertain. Trimming cost V 0 bases and J 4 bases, with 10 bases left between them. Germline V gene data show CDR1 as LGHNA and CDR2 as YSLEER. The CDR3 loop spans 15 amino acids. CDR3 coding DNA: TGCGCCAGCAGCCAAGATGCGCCCCCTTACAATGAGCAGTTCTTC. Translating gives CASSQDAPPYNEQFF.

The rearrangement uses TRBV9 and TRBJ1-1; 10 bases fit TRBD1. V lost 3 bases, J lost 3 bases, and 5 bases stayed unmatched. Germline V gene data show CDR1 as SGDLS and CDR2 as YYNGEE. This CDR3 contains 15 residues. The CDR3 is CASSAGTGVHTEAFF. The CDR3 DNA is TGTGCCAGCAGCGCTGGGACAGGGGTTCACACTGAAGCTTTCTTT.

The chain combines TRBV15 with TRBJ2-2; 9 bases match TRBD2. The junction had 5 bases not matched to a gene; V was cut back by 6 bases and J by 6 bases. From germline, CDR1 is LNHNV and CDR2 YYDKDF (reference sequence). CDR3 size: 14 residues. CDR3: CATRSGLAAGELFF. CDR3 coding DNA: TGTGCCACCAGGTCGGGACTAGCCGCCGGGGAGCTGTTTTTT.

The rearrangement links TRBV19 to TRBJ1-2, with no clear D. The V gene's germline CDR1 is LNHDA and CDR2 SQIVND (reference sequence). This CDR3 is built from 13 residues. Trimming took off 4 bases at V and 4 bases at J, with 10 bases between the two ends. CDR3 DNA: TGTGCCAGTAGTACAGTCCGAATCTATGGCTACACCTTC. This translates into CASSTVRIYGYTF. Filled out from reference TRBV19 and TRBJ1-2, the complete variable domain reads DGGITQSPKYLFRKEGQNVTLSCEQNLNHDAMYWYRQDPGQGLRLIYYSQIVNDFQKGDIAEGYSVSREKKESFPLTVTSAQKNPTAFYLCASSTVRIYGYTFGSGTRLTVV.

The chain has TRBV7-8 and TRBJ2-5, with D possibly TRBD1 on 5 matching bases. From germline, CDR1 is SGHVS and CDR2 FQNEAQ. There are 15 residues in the CDR3. Trimming shortened V by 5 bases and J by 8 bases, and 21 bases separated the two germline ends. CDR3 DNA: TGTGCCAGCAGCCCCCCTGGGGCGGCCACGGGTACCCAGTACTTC. Protein sequence: CASSPPGAATGTQYF.

The rearrangement joins TRBV2 to TRBJ2-7, with D perhaps TRBD1 (6 bases). Trimming took off 4 bases at V and 5 bases at J, with 18 bases between the two ends. The CDR3 sequence is 15 residues long. Germline lookup yields CDR1 SNHLY and CDR2 FYNNEI. The CDR3 DNA follows: TGTGCCAGCAGTGGTGCCCTGACAGGTAGCCACGAGCAGTACTTC. Its protein is CASSGALTGSHEQYF.

This clone was observed a handful of times. The junction differs from germline at one of its ends, possibly a read error. The rearrangement uses TRBV7-9 and TRBJ2-7, with D possibly matching TRBD2 (5 bases). CDR3 length equals 14 residues. CDR1 SEHNR and CDR2 FQNEAQ come from the germline V gene (reference sequence). CDR3 sequence (DNA): TGTGCCAGCAGCACCCGGGATAGATCCTTCGAGCAGTACTTC. Translated, it gives CASSTRDRSFEQYF.

The V call is TRBV27, the J call TRBJ2-1; 13 positions agree with TRBD2. J gave up 5 bases and V 6 bases, and 16 bases lay outside the gene matches. CDR1 MNHEY and CDR2 SMNVEV come from the germline V gene (reference sequence). CDR3 size: 19 residues. Here the CDR3 reads CASSQSRVTSGRKNNEQFF. The CDR3, as DNA: TGTGCCAGCAGCCAGTCCAGGGTGACTAGCGGGAGGAAAAACAATGAGCAGTTCTTC.

The chain's CDR3 is CAMERTGDGYEQYF. CDR3 DNA sequence: TGTGCCATGGAGAGGACAGGGGATGGATACGAGCAGTACTTC. The chain carries TRBV5-8 and TRBJ2-7, with TRBD1 matching 9 bases. Germline V gives CDR1 SGHTS, CDR2 YDEGEE. This CDR3 region has 14 residues. V gave up 9 bases and J gave up 4 bases; unmatched junction bases: 11.

This chain joins TRBV4-3 and TRBJ2-3; a weak D match, TRBD1 (6 bases). The CDR3 runs 17 residues. From germline, CDR1 is LGHNA and CDR2 YSLEER. V lost 0 bases, J lost 6 bases, and 19 bases lay in between. CDR3 sequence: CASSQEGGQSRRDTQYF. The CDR3 nucleotides are TGCGCCAGCAGCCAAGAAGGAGGACAGTCACGAAGGGATACGCAGTATTTT.

This clone has only a few counts. The rearrangement links TRBV13 to TRBJ2-3; 8 bases are a match to TRBD2. CDR1 PRHDT and CDR2 FYEKMQ come from the germline V gene (reference sequence). V shed 5 bases and J 3 bases; nucleotides not matched to a gene: 10. The CDR3 covers 16 residues. CDR3 residues: CASSPGGGSGTDTQYF. The CDR3 DNA reads TGTGCCAGCAGCCCCGGGGGGGGGTCGGGGACAGATACGCAGTATTTT.